This paragraph reports one T cell receptor beta chain. In germline, CDR1 is MNHNS, CDR2 SASEGT. The CDR3 sequence is 15 residues long. V gave up 2 bases and J gave up 9 bases; unmatched junction bases: 5. Seattle's enrolled individuals joined amid active infection and were then monitored longitudinally. This record comes from a study of blood T cell repertoires in COVID-19. The wider study: Sites across the United States, Italy and Spain contributed samples from acute and convalescent COVID-19. PBMCs, B-cell-depleted T cells, or T cells provided the cDNA or gDNA that made up the material.

As originally analysed: Nucleated cell number was recorded as an estimate derived from reference gene primer amplification. The assay was immunoSEQ multiplex PCR, and TCRdb's table has in-frame clones only and misses some. Clonal size and the V and J genes are those of that table, whereas D and trimming came from the DNA. This table has approximately 260,000 clones, approximately 89% appearing once. This TCR was sampled from a woman aged 70 to 79 with COVID-19, enrolled during active disease. The gene calls are TRBV6-1 and TRBJ2-1, with 12 bases matching TRBD2. Sequencing used peripheral blood. Written as DNA, the CDR3 is TGTGCCAGCAGTGAATCGGCTAGCGGGAGGGTTGAGCAGTTCTTC. This translates into CASSESASGRVEQFF.